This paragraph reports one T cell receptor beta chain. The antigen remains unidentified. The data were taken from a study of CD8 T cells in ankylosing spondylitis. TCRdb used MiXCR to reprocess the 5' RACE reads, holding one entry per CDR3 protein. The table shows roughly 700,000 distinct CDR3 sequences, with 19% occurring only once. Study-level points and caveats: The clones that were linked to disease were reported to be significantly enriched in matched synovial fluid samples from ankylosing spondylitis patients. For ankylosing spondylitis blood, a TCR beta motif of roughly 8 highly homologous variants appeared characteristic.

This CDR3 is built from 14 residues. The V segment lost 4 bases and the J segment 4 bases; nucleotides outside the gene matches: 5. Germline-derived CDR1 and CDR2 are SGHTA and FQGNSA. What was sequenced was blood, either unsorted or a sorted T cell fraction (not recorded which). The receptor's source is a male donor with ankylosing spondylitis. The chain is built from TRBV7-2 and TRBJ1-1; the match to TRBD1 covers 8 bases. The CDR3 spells CASSSRQGTTEAFF. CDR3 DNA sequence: TGTGCCAGCAGCTCCAGACAGGGGACCACTGAAGCTTTCTTT.